Here is one T cell receptor (beta chain) with its context. Other nucleotide sequences from this sample produce the same CDR3. Sequencing used immunoSEQ multiplex PCR; TCRdb keeps in-frame clones, though not all of them. The profile shows 400,000 to 450,000 clones, about nine tenths of them singletons. This entry is derived from a study of blood T cell repertoires in COVID-19. Sequencing input: peripheral blood. This clonotype was sampled from a woman younger than 45 with active or convalescent COVID-19.

Here the CDR3 DNA reads TGTGCCAGCAGCCAAGGAGGCGGGAACACTGAAGCTTTCTTT. Its protein product is CASSQGGGNTEAFF. The chain combines TRBV3-1 (or the pseudogene TRBV3-2) with TRBJ1-1; D not resolved. CDR1 is LGHDT, CDR2 YNNKEL, per germline (reference sequence). The germline V and J ends were trimmed by 1 base and 1 base, with 7 bases remaining between them. This CDR3 contains 14 residues.